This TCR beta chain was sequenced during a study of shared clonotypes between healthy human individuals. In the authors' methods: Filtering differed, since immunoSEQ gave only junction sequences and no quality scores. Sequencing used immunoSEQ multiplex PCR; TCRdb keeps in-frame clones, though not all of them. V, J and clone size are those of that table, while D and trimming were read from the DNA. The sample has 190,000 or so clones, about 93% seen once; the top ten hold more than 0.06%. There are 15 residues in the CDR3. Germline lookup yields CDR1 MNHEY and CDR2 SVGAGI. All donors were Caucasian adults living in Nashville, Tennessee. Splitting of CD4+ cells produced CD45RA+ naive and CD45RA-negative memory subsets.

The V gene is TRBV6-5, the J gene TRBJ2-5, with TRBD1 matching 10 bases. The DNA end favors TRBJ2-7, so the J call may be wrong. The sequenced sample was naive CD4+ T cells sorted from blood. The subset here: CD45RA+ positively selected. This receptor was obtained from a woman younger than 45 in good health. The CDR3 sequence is CATGGIGTGDYEQYF. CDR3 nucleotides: TGTGCCACTGGGGGAATCGGGACAGGGGACTACGAGCAGTACTTC.